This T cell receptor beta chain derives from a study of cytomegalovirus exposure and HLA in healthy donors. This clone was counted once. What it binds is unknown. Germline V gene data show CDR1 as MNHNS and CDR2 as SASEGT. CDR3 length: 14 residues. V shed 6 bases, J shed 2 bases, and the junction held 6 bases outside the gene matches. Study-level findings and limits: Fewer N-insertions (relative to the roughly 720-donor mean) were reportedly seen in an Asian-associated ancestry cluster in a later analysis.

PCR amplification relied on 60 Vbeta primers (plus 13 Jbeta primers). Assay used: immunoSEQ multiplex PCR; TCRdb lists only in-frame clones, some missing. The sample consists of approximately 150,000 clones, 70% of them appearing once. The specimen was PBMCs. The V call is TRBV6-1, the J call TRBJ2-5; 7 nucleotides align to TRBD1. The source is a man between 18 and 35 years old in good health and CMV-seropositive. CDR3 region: CASSDRDPQETQYF. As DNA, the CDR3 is TGTGCCAGCAGCGACAGGGACCCACAAGAGACCCAGTACTTC.